Sequencing of this T cell receptor (beta chain) was carried out in a study of T cells after yellow fever vaccination. Per germline, CDR1 SGHTA and CDR2 FQGTGA. The CDR3 has 13 amino acids. Deletions cut 4 bases from V and 9 bases from J, with 13 bases between. TCRdb re-called the 5' RACE reads through MiXCR, storing one row per CDR3 protein. The sample comprises about 350,000 distinct CDR3 sequences, about 8.3% of which are singletons, and around 17% rests with the top ten. Material: PBMCs, obtained about 41 days after the first yellow fever vaccination. The sequence came from a man between 18 and 35 years old who received the YFV17D yellow fever vaccine. V is TRBV7-3 and J is TRBJ2-1; TRBD1 might be the D (6 bases). CDR3 sequence: CASSSKDRPEQFF. The CDR3 nucleotides are TGTGCCAGCAGCTCAAAAGACAGGCCTGAGCAGTTCTTC.